The 17 T cell receptor beta chains listed next were all sequenced from one sample in a study of cytomegalovirus exposure and HLA in healthy donors. 60 Vbeta and 13 Jbeta primers were used in PCR. TCRdb's table, derived via immunoSEQ multiplex PCR, lists solely in-frame clones and lacks some. Of 150,000 to 200,000 clones in the sample, 84% were seen once. Sequencing was carried out using PBMCs. All receptors come from a man aged 18 to 29 in good health and CMV-seronegative.

The chain combines TRBV27 with TRBJ1-1; TRBD1 matches at 7 bases. The CDR3 sequence is 13 residues long. In germline, CDR1 is MNHEY, CDR2 SMNVEV (reference sequence). V lost 4 bases, J lost 3 bases, and 2 bases stayed unmatched. The CDR3 coding sequence is TGTGCCAGCAGTTACAGGGGAGACACTGAAGCTTTCTTT. Translating gives CASSYRGDTEAFF.

The chain links TRBV7-9 to TRBJ2-1; 7 bases are shared with TRBD2. This CDR3 is built from 15 residues. J gave up 2 bases and V 1 base, and 2 bases lay outside the gene matches. Germline lookup yields CDR1 SEHNR and CDR2 FQNEAQ (reference sequence). CDR3 sequence reads: CASSLGGSAYNEQFF. The CDR3 DNA is TGTGCCAGCAGCTTAGGCGGGAGCGCCTACAATGAGCAGTTCTTC.

This chain links TRBV4-1 with TRBJ2-1; 7 bases line up with TRBD2. Unmatched junction bases numbered 14, after V lost 1 base and J lost 8 bases. The germline V gene encodes CDR1 MGHRA and CDR2 YSYEKL. This CDR3 is 17 amino acids long. The CDR3 nucleotides read TGCGCCAGCAGCCAAGGCCCAACTGGCGGGAGTTTCGATGAGCAGTTCTTC. As protein: CASSQGPTGGSFDEQFF.

V is TRBV6-5 and J is TRBJ2-7; D possibly corresponds to TRBD1 (6 bases). Germline V CDR1 and CDR2: MNHEY, SVGAGI. The CDR3 totals 13 residues. Trimming took 7 bases from V and 0 from J, leaving 10 bases between them. Here the CDR3 reads CASKGTSSYEQYF. The CDR3 DNA reads as TGTGCCAGCAAGGGGACAAGCTCCTACGAGCAGTACTTC.

The CDR3 DNA sequence: TGTGCCAGTAGTCGGCGAGACAGAGGCGAGCAGTACTTC. Its protein product is CASSRRDRGEQYF. The rearrangement uses TRBV19 and TRBJ2-7; D is perhaps TRBD1 (5 bases). V lost 5 bases and J lost 6, with 14 bases in between. This CDR3 is built from 13 residues. Germline V gene lookup returns CDR1 LNHDA and CDR2 SQIVND (reference sequence).

This clone occurred once. This chain connects TRBV9 to TRBJ2-3; D not resolved. Trimming took 0 bases from V and 1 from J, leaving 6 bases between them. This CDR3 is built from 14 residues. Per the germline V gene, CDR1 is SGDLS and CDR2 is YYNGEE. As DNA, the CDR3 is TGTGCCAGCAGCGTAGTCCCAGGCACAGATACGCAGTATTTT. Its protein is CASSVVPGTDTQYF. The whole variable domain, filled in from reference TRBV9 and TRBJ2-3, reads DSGVTQTPKHLITATGQRVTLRCSPRSGDLSVYWYQQSLDQGLQFLIQYYNGEERAKGNILERFSAQQFPDLHSELNLSSLELGDSALYFCASSVVPGTDTQYFGPGTRLTVL.

The chain carries TRBV5-1 and TRBJ2-5; 14 positions match TRBD2. The CDR3 covers 17 residues. J was trimmed by 2 bases and V by 4 bases; bases with no gene match: 7. Germline V gene lookup returns CDR1 SGHRS and CDR2 YFSETQ. The CDR3 region has the DNA TGCGCCAGCAGCGGGGGACTAGCGGGAGTAGTGCAAGAGACCCAGTACTTC. Encoded protein: CASSGGLAGVVQETQYF.

V usage is TRBV4-1 and J usage is TRBJ2-7, with 9 bases that match TRBD2. Germline CDR1 MGHRA, CDR2 YSYEKL. This CDR3 has 16 residues. V dropped 2 bases and J dropped 1; count of bases not matched to a gene: 6. The CDR3 DNA sequence: TGCGCCAGCAGCCAAAATCTAGCGGGAAGATCCTACGAGCAGTACTTC. Amino acids: CASSQNLAGRSYEQYF.

The CDR3 region is CASSHSQGNQPQHF. The CDR3 DNA is TGTGCCAGCAGTCACTCCCAGGGGAATCAGCCCCAGCATTTT. J is TRBJ1-5 and V is TRBV28, with D tentatively TRBD1 (6 bases). V lost 5 bases to trimming and J lost 4 bases, with 12 bases between them. The CDR3 extends over 14 amino acids. Germline CDR1 and CDR2: MDHEN and SYDVKM.

This clone was observed a handful of times. The J gene is TRBJ2-7, the V gene TRBV7-8; the D gene is possibly TRBD2 (6 bases). CDR3 length: 16 amino acids. Germline assignment: CDR1 SGHVS and CDR2 FQNEAQ. V gave up 5 bases and J gave up 0 bases, with 17 bases separating them. Written as DNA, the CDR3 is TGTGCCAGCAGCCAGCTGGGACTCGAGGTCTCCTACGAGCAGTACTTC. Its translation: CASSQLGLEVSYEQYF.

The table lists this clone with a few counts. This chain joins TRBV23-1 and TRBJ1-4; D is perhaps TRBD1 (6 bases). TRBV23-1 is assigned to the ORF class and has an uncertain function. The CDR3 covers 15 residues. Trimming pared 8 bases from V and 8 bases from J, leaving 21 bases between. This CDR3 reads CASRGLSDSDEKLFF. CDR3 bases: TGCGCCAGCCGCGGTCTCTCGGACAGTGACGAAAAACTGTTTTTT.

The chain combines TRBV28 with TRBJ2-1, with D possibly matching TRBD1 (5 bases). The CDR3 extends over 13 amino acids. CDR1 and CDR2 (germline): MDHEN, SYDVKM. The V end lost 3 bases, the J end lost 7 bases, and 10 bases lay between the germline ends. Here the CDR3 reads CASSLAGRNEQFF. The CDR3 nucleotides are TGTGCCAGCAGTTTGGCAGGGCGAAATGAGCAGTTCTTC.

CDR3 sequence reads: CASSFSPGGEYEQYF. The CDR3 DNA sequence: TGTGCCAGCAGTTTCTCCCCCGGTGGGGAGTACGAGCAGTACTTC. J is TRBJ2-5 and V is TRBV27, with D possibly matching TRBD2 (5 bases). The DNA matches TRBJ2-7 better at its end, which makes the J call doubtful. This CDR3 has 15 residues. The germline V gene encodes CDR1 MNHEY and CDR2 SMNVEV (reference sequence).

The J gene is TRBJ1-5, the V gene TRBV9, with 7 bases lining up with TRBD1. CDR1 is SGDLS and CDR2 is YYNGEE in the germline V gene. With 0 bases clipped from V and 3 bases from J, the junction kept 3 bases outside the gene matches. The CDR3 loop spans 15 amino acids. The chain's CDR3 is CASSVEGQYNQPQHF. DNA of the CDR3: TGTGCCAGCAGCGTAGAGGGACAGTACAATCAGCCCCAGCATTTT.

The gene calls are TRBV9 and TRBJ2-3; D is possibly TRBD1 (7 bases). The V and J ends lost 4 bases and 3 bases respectively, with 12 bases between them. Per germline, CDR1 SGDLS and CDR2 YYNGEE. CDR3 size: 14 residues. CDR3 sequence reads: CASSSGGFTDTQYF. DNA of the CDR3: TGTGCCAGCAGCTCAGGGGGGTTTACAGATACGCAGTATTTT.

The chain combines TRBV28 with TRBJ2-3, with 7 nucleotides matching TRBD1. The CDR3 loop spans 16 amino acids. CDR1 is MDHEN and CDR2 is SYDVKM in the germline V gene. After removal of 3 bases from V and 4 bases from J, the junction contained 10 bases not matched to a gene. Here the CDR3 DNA reads TGTGCCAGCAGTTTCCGGAGGAGAGGGGGCCCAGATACGCAGTATTTT. It specifies CASSFRRRGGPDTQYF.

V is TRBV18 and J is TRBJ1-5; possible D gene TRBD1, 6 bases. The V end was cut by 6 bases, the J end by 5 bases, with 17 bases between. Germline CDR1 and CDR2: KGHSH and LQKENI. The CDR3 length is 15 residues. The CDR3 protein is CASSFQGRNHQPQHF. CDR3 DNA: TGTGCCAGCTCGTTTCAGGGGAGAAACCATCAGCCCCAGCATTTT.